The entry below describes one T cell receptor beta chain. For the second PCR, which ran for about 6 to 11 cycles, a sample-barcoded 5' primer and a J-beta primer mix were used. TCRdb reprocessed the 5' RACE reads via MiXCR and lists one record per CDR3 protein. Here the sample spans more than 1.4 million distinct CDR3 sequences, around 42% being singletons. The data stem from a study of blood T cells in healthy people across ages. The receptor was isolated from a young woman in good health. Specimen: blood.

This CDR3 reads CASSLDISGRETQYF. The CDR3 DNA sequence: TGTGCCAGCAGCTTAGATATAAGCGGACGGGAGACCCAGTACTTC. The rearrangement uses TRBV11-2 and TRBJ2-5, with a possible D match to TRBD2 (5 bases). This CDR3 comprises 15 residues. The V end lost 0 bases, the J end lost 5 bases, and 13 bases lay between the germline ends. Per the germline V gene, CDR1 is SGHAT and CDR2 is FQNNGV.